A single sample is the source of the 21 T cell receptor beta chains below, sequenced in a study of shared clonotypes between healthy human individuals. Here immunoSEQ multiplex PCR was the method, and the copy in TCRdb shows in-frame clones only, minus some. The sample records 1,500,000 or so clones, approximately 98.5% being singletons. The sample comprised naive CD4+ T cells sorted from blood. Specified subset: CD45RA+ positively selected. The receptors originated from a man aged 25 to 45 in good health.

The CDR3 loop reads CASSVGGRTFWNEQFF. CDR3 coding DNA: TGTGCCAGCAGCGTAGGCGGGAGGACCTTCTGGAATGAGCAGTTCTTC. This chain connects TRBV9 to TRBJ2-1, with 8 positions matching TRBD2. Per germline, CDR1 SGDLS and CDR2 YYNGEE. The CDR3 loop spans 16 amino acids. The trim removed 0 bases at V and 7 bases at J, leaving 9 bases unmatched.

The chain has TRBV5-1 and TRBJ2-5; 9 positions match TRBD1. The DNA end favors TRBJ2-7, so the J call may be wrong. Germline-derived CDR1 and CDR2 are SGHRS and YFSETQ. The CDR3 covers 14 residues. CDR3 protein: CASSAWGQGDEQYF. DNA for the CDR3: TGCGCCAGCAGCGCCTGGGGACAGGGTGACGAGCAGTACTTC.

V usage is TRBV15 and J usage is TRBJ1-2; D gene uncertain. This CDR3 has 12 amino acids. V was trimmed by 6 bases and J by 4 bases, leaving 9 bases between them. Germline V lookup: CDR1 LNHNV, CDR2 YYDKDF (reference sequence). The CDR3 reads CATSTAPYGYTF. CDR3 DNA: TGTGCCACCAGTACAGCTCCCTATGGCTACACCTTC.

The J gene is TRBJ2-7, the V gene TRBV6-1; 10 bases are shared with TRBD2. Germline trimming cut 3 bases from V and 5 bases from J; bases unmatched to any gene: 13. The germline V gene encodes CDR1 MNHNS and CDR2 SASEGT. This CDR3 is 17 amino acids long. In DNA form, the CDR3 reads TGTGCCAGCAGTGAGAAACTAGCGGGACTATATCGCGACGAGCAGTACTTC. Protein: CASSEKLAGLYRDEQYF.

In nucleotides, the CDR3 is TGTGCCAGCAGTCTTGAAAGGGGACTAGCGGGAGTCCCAGATACGCAGTATTTT. This codes for CASSLERGLAGVPDTQYF. J is TRBJ2-3 and V is TRBV14; 14 bases fit TRBD2. Germline assignment: CDR1 SGHDN and CDR2 FVKESK. CDR3 length: 18 residues. Trimming took 6 bases from V and 4 from J; bases not matched to a gene: 12.

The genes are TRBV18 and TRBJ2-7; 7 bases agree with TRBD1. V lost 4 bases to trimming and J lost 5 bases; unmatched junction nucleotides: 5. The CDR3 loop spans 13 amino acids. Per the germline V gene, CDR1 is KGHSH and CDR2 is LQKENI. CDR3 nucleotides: TGTGCCAGCTCACGGAGTACAGGGGACGAGCAGTACTTC. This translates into CASSRSTGDEQYF.

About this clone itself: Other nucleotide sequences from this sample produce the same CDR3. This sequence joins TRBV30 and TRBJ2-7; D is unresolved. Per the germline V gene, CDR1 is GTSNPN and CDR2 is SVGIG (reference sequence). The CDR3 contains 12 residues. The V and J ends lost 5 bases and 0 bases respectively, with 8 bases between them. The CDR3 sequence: CAWSQSSYEQYF. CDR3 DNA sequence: TGTGCCTGGTCTCAGAGCTCCTACGAGCAGTACTTC.

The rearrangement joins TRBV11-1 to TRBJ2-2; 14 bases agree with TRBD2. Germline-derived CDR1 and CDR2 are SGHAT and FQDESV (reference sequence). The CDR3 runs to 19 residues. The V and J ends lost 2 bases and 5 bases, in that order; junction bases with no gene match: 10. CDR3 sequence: CASSLSRGLAGDRTGELFF. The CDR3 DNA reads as TGTGCCAGCAGCTTATCTCGGGGACTAGCGGGAGATAGGACCGGGGAGCTGTTTTTT.

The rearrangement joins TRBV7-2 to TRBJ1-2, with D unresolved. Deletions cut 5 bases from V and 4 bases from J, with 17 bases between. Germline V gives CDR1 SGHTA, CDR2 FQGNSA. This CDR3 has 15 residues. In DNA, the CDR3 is TGTGCCAGCAGCGTTTTGAGGGCCTCGACCTATGGCTACACCTTC. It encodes CASSVLRASTYGYTF.

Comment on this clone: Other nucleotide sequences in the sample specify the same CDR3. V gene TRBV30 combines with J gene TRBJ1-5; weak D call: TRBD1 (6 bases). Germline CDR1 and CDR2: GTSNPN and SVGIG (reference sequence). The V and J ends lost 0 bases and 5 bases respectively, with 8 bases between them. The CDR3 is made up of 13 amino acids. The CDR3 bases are TGTGCCTGGAGTGTACAGGGCGATCAGCCCCAGCATTTT. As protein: CAWSVQGDQPQHF.

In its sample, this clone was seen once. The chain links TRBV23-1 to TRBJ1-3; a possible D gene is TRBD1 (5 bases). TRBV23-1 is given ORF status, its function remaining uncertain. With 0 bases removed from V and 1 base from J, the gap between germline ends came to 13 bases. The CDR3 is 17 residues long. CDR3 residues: CASSQSESWGSGNTIYF. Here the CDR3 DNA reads TGCGCCAGCAGTCAATCGGAGTCATGGGGGTCTGGAAACACCATATATTTT.

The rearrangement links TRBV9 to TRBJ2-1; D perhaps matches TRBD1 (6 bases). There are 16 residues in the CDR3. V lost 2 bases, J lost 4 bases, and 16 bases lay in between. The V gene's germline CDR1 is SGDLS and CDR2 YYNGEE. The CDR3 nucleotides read TGTGCCAGCAGCGTGTGGACAGAGGCACGTTACAATGAGCAGTTCTTC. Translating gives CASSVWTEARYNEQFF.

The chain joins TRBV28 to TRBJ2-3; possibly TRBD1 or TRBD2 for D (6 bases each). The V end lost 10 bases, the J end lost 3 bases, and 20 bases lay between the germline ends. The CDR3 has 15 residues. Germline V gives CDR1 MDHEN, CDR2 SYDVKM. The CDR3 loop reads CATLALGGRTDTQYF. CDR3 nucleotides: TGTGCCACATTGGCGTTAGGGGGGCGGACAGATACGCAGTATTTT.

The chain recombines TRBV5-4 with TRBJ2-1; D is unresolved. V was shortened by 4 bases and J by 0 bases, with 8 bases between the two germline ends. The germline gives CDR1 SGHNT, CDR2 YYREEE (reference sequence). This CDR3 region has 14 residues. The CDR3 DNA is TGTGCCAGCAGCCTGGCGTTCTCCTACAATGAGCAGTTCTTC. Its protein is CASSLAFSYNEQFF. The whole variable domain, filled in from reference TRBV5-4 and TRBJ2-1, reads ETGVTQSPTHLIKTRGQQVTLRCSSQSGHNTVSWYQQALGQGPQFIFQYYREEENGRGNFPPRFSGLQFPNYSSELNVNALELDDSALYLCASSLAFSYNEQFFGPGTRLTVL.

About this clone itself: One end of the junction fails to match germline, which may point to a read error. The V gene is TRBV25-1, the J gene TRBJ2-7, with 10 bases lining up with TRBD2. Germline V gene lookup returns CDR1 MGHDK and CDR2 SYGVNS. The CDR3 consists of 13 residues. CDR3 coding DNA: TGTGCCAGCAGTGACAGGGGGGCTAGCGGGAGCTTTTTC. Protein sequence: CASSDRGASGSFF.

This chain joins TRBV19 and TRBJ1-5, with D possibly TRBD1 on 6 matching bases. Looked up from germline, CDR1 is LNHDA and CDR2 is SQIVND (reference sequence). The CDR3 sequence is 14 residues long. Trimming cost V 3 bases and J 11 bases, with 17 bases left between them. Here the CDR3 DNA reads TGTGCCAGTAGTATTGAGGGGGGCCGCTCGACCCAGCATTTT. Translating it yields CASSIEGGRSTQHF. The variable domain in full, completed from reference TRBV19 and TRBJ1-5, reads DGGITQSPKYLFRKEGQNVTLSCEQNLNHDAMYWYRQDPGQGLRLIYYSQIVNDFQKGDIAEGYSVSREKKESFPLTVTSAQKNPTAFYLCASSIEGGRSTQHFGDGTRLSIL.

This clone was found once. The CDR3 DNA reads as TGTGCCAGCAGACCTGGCGGGGGGTACGAGCAGTACTTC. It is translated as CASRPGGGYEQYF. The V and J genes are TRBV6-5 and TRBJ2-7; 8 bases fit TRBD2. Trimming at V came to 6 bases and at J to 4 bases, leaving 5 bases not matched to a gene. This CDR3 has 13 residues. CDR1 and CDR2 (germline): MNHEY, SVGAGI.

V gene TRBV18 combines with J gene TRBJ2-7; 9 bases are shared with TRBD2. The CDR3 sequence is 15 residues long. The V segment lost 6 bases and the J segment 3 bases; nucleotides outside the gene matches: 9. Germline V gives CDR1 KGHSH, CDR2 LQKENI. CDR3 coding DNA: TGTGCCAGCTCGTATAGCGGGAGTCCCCTCTACGAGCAGTACTTC. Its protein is CASSYSGSPLYEQYF.

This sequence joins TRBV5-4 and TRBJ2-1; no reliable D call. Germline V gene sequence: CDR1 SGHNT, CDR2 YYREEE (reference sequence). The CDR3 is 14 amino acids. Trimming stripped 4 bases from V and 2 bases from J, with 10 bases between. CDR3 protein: CASSMAPTYNEQFF. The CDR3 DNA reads TGTGCCAGCAGCATGGCTCCGACCTACAATGAGCAGTTCTTC.

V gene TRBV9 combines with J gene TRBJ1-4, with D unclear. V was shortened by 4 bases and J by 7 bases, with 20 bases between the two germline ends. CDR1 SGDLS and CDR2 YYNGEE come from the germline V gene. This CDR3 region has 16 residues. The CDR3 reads CASSSKGLTGGEKLFF. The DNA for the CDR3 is TGTGCCAGCAGCTCCAAAGGGCTAACGGGTGGTGAAAAACTGTTTTTT.

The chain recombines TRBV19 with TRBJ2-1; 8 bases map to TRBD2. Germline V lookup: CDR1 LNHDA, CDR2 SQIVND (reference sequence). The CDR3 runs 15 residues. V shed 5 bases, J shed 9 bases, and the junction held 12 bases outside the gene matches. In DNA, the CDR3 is TGTGCCAGTAGTCCTCTAGCGGGTACCTTTGGTGAGCAGTTCTTC. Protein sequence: CASSPLAGTFGEQFF.